Included here is one T cell receptor (beta chain) sequence, with context. Mismatch with germline at one junction end may stem from a read error. This sample was included in a study of blood T cell repertoires in COVID-19. Study-level background: Whether acute or convalescent, the COVID-19 samples came from the United States, Italy and Spain.

The CDR3 loop spans 16 amino acids. The V gene's germline CDR1 is MDHEN and CDR2 SYDVKM. Profiling relied on immunoSEQ multiplex PCR, and the TCRdb table lists in-frame clones only, not all of them. The repertoire holds approximately 300,000 clones, with about 88% as singletons. Recruited during active infection, patients (from Seattle) were subsequently followed longitudinally. The receptor was derived from a woman younger than 45 with COVID-19, enrolled during active disease. The specimen sequenced was peripheral blood. The chain links TRBV28 to TRBJ1-5; D gene uncertain. DNA for the CDR3: TGTGCCAGCAGGTTATCATCTGGGAGTAGCAATCAGCCCCAGCATTTT. Its protein product is CASRLSSGSSNQPQHF.